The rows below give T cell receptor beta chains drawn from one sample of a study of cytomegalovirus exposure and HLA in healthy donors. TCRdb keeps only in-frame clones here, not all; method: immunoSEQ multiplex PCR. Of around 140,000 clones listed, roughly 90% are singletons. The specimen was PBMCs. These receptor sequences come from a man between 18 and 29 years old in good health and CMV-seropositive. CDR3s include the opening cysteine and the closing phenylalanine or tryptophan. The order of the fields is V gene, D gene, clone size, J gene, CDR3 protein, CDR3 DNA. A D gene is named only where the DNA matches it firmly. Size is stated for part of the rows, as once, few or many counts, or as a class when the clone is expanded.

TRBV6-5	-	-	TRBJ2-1	CASSYRPYNEQFF	TGTGCCAGCAGTTACCGTCCCTACAATGAGCAGTTCTTC
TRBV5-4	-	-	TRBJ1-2	CASSLVATDYHGYTF	TGTGCCAGCAGCTTGGTTGCCACCGACTACCATGGCTACACCTTC
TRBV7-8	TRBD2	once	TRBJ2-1	CASTLRVLAGGMSYNEQFF	TGTGCCAGCACCTTAAGGGTCCTAGCGGGGGGGATGTCCTACAATGAGCAGTTCTTC
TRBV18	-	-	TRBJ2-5	CASSLLDRQETQYF	TGTGCCAGCTCCCTTTTAGACAGGCAAGAGACCCAGTACTTC
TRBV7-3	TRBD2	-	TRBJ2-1	CASSLLAGANEQFF	TGTGCCAGCAGCTTATTAGCGGGGGCGAATGAGCAGTTCTTC
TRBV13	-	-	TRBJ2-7	CASSSPAANYEQYF	TGTGCCAGCAGCTCCCCAGCGGCCAACTACGAGCAGTACTTC
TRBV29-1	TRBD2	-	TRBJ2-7	CSVRGGTSYEQYF	TGCAGCGTCCGGGGGGGTACCTCCTACGAGCAGTACTTC
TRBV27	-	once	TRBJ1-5	CASQTQNQPQHF	TGTGCCAGCCAGACACAAAATCAGCCCCAGCATTTT
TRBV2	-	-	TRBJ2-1	CASSAQSGEQFF	TGTGCCAGCAGTGCCCAGTCTGGTGAGCAGTTCTTC
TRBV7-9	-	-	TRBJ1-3	CALQDTLDSGNTIYF	TGTGCCCTACAAGACACTCTCGACTCTGGAAACACCATATATTTT
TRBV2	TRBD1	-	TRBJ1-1	CASSRQGMNTEAFF	TGTGCCAGCAGTAGACAGGGGATGAACACTGAAGCTTTCTTT
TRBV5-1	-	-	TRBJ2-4	CASSLEAASIQYF	TGCGCCAGCAGCTTGGAAGCTGCGTCCATTCAGTACTTC
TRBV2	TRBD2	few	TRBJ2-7	CAIQSGSDYEQYF	TGTGCCATCCAGAGCGGGAGTGACTACGAGCAGTACTTC
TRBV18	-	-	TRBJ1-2	CASSPAGEGYGYTF	TGTGCCAGCTCACCAGCGGGAGAAGGCTATGGCTACACCTTC
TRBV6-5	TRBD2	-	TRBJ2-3	CASSFLAGAGTDTQYF	TGTGCCAGCAGTTTCCTAGCGGGGGCCGGCACAGATACGCAGTATTTT
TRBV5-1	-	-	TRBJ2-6	CASSLDGGAGANVLTF	TGCGCCAGCAGCTTGGATGGGGGCGCTGGGGCCAACGTCCTGACTTTC
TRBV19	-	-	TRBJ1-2	CASRGALLYGYTF	TGTGCCAGTAGAGGAGCCTTACTCTATGGCTACACCTTC
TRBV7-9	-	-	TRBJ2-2	CASTISTQTGELFF	TGTGCCAGCACCATTAGCACCCAAACCGGGGAGCTGTTTTTT
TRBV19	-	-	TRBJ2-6	CAAVSGSGANVLTF	TGTGCTGCAGTGTCAGGCTCTGGGGCCAACGTCCTGACTTTC
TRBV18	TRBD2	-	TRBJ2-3	CASSPGLAGGTDTQYF	TGTGCCAGCTCACCAGGGCTAGCGGGGGGCACAGATACGCAGTATTTT
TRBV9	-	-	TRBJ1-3	CASSVGTVSGNTIYF	TGTGCCAGCAGCGTAGGTACAGTCTCTGGAAACACCATATATTTT
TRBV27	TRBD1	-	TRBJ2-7	CASRSGQGGPYEQYF	TGTGCCAGCAGATCGGGACAGGGAGGCCCCTACGAGCAGTACTTC
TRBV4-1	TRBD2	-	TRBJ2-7	CASSQEKLAGAPDEQYF	TGCGCCAGCAGCCAGGAGAAACTAGCGGGGGCCCCGGACGAGCAGTACTTC
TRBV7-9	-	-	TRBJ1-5	CASSLVPGISTSNQPQHF	TGTGCCAGCAGCTTAGTCCCCGGGATATCCACTAGCAATCAGCCCCAGCATTTT
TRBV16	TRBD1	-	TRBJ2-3	CASSHFGTASETDTQYF	TGTGCCAGCAGCCACTTCGGGACAGCAAGTGAAACAGATACGCAGTATTTT
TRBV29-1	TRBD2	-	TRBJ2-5	CSVEWGGETQYF	TGCAGCGTTGAATGGGGGGGAGAGACCCAGTACTTC
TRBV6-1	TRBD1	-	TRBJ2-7	CASSPGQGWREQYF	TGTGCCAGCAGTCCCGGACAGGGGTGGCGCGAGCAGTACTTC
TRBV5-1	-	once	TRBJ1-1	CASSATEGGNTEAFF	TGCGCCAGCAGCGCCACCGAAGGGGGTAACACTGAAGCTTTCTTT
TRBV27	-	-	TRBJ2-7	CASSSGSLHEQYF	TGTGCCAGCAGTTCGGGGTCTCTCCACGAGCAGTACTTC
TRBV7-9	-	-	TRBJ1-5	CASSLEGKQPQHF	TGTGCCAGCAGCTTAGAGGGGAAACAGCCCCAGCATTTT
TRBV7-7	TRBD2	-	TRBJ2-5	CASSPGLARQETQYF	TGTGCCAGCAGCCCCGGACTAGCTCGCCAAGAGACCCAGTACTTC
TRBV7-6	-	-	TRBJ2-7	CASSRGRDTHYEQYF	TGTGCCAGCAGCCGAGGCCGGGACACCCACTACGAGCAGTACTTC
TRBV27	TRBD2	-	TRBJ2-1	CASSLSLAGSYNEQFF	TGTGCCAGCAGTTTATCCCTAGCGGGAAGCTACAATGAGCAGTTCTTC
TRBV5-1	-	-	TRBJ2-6	CASSLGSSGANVLTF	TGCGCCAGCAGCTTGGGCAGCTCTGGGGCCAACGTCCTGACTTTC
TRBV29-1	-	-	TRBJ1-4	CSVEGGFNEKLFF	TGCAGCGTGGAGGGGGGGTTTAATGAAAAACTGTTTTTT
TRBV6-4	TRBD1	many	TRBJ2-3	CASSGTGGTDTQYF	TGTGCCAGCAGTGGGACAGGGGGCACAGATACGCAGTATTTT
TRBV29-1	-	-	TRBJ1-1	CSVEGRFKNTEAFF	TGCAGCGTTGAGGGCAGGTTCAAGAACACTGAAGCTTTCTTT
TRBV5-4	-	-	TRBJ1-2	CASSFGERGYTF	TGTGCCAGCAGCTTCGGGGAGAGGGGCTACACCTTC
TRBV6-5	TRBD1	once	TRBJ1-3	CASRAGTGTIYF	TGTGCCAGCAGAGCCGGGACAGGGACCATATATTTT
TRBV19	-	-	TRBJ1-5	CASSWGGLSNQPQHF	TGTGCCAGTAGTTGGGGGGGCTTGAGCAATCAGCCCCAGCATTTT
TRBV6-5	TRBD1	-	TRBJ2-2	CASSYEGAYSGELFF	TGTGCCAGCAGTTACGAGGGGGCGTATTCCGGGGAGCTGTTTTTT
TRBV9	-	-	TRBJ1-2	CASSVANPSGSNYGYTF	TGTGCCAGCAGCGTAGCTAACCCGTCAGGGTCTAACTATGGCTACACCTTC